This entry lists 20 T cell receptor beta chains sequenced from one sample in a study of blood T cell repertoires in COVID-19. Sequenced by immunoSEQ multiplex PCR; TCRdb stores in-frame clones only, minus some. The sample carries 250,000 to 300,000 clones, approximately 91% recorded once. Material for sequencing was PBMCs or T cells enriched from blood (not recorded which). The source is a human donor in a cohort exposed to, infected with or recovered from COVID-19 (not recorded which). The donor label of this sample is uncertain.

In its sample, this clone was seen once. V gene TRBV9 combines with J gene TRBJ2-1; 8 nucleotides line up with TRBD2. The junction had 5 bases not matched to a gene; V was cut back by 6 bases and J by 3 bases. Germline CDR1 reads SGDLS; CDR2 reads YYNGEE. The CDR3 covers 14 residues. DNA for the CDR3: TGTGCCAGCACCCCGGGGGGGAGCTACAATGAGCAGTTCTTC. Amino acid sequence: CASTPGGSYNEQFF.

The V gene is TRBV12-3 or TRBV12-4, the J gene TRBJ1-1; no definite D call. Trimming took 5 bases from V and 0 from J, leaving 7 bases between them. CDR3 length: 13 residues. The CDR3 DNA reads as TGTGCCAGCAGTAGAGTAATGAACACTGAAGCTTTCTTT. Protein sequence: CASSRVMNTEAFF.

This chain joins TRBV4-2 and TRBJ1-6; no definite D call. Germline V CDR1 and CDR2: LGHNA, YNFKEQ. The germline V and J ends were trimmed by 0 bases and 9 bases, with 15 bases remaining between them. This CDR3 is 16 amino acids long. The CDR3: CASSQEEIPGGSPLHF. The CDR3 DNA is TGTGCCAGCAGCCAAGAGGAGATTCCTGGTGGTTCACCCCTCCACTTT.

The chain recombines TRBV7-6 with TRBJ1-1; D is unclear. The CDR3 runs to 16 residues. From germline, CDR1 is SGHVS and CDR2 FNYEAQ. V was shortened by 5 bases and J by 0 bases, with 16 bases between the two germline ends. CDR3 sequence reads: CASSPVGREVNTEAFF. In nucleotides, the CDR3 is TGTGCCAGCAGCCCGGTAGGGAGGGAAGTGAACACTGAAGCTTTCTTT.

The chain is built from TRBV28 and TRBJ1-2; TRBD1 aligns across 7 bases. V was pared by 2 bases and J by 4 bases, with 1 base of the junction left unmatched. The CDR3 is 13 amino acids. Germline V CDR1 and CDR2: MDHEN, SYDVKM. The CDR3 loop reads CASSLAGGYGYTF. Written as DNA, the CDR3 is TGTGCCAGCAGTTTAGCAGGGGGCTATGGCTACACCTTC.

This clone came up once. CDR3 protein: CASSLGQAGGYTF. DNA for the CDR3: TGTGCCAGCAGTTTAGGACAGGCTGGAGGCTACACCTTC. The chain recombines TRBV28 with TRBJ1-2; 7 nucleotides match TRBD1. The CDR3 loop spans 13 amino acids. The V gene's germline CDR1 is MDHEN and CDR2 SYDVKM. The V segment lost 2 bases and the J segment 8 bases; nucleotides outside the gene matches: 5.

This clone came up a few times. The gene calls are TRBV5-4 and TRBJ2-7, with TRBD2 matching 9 bases. This CDR3 contains 15 residues. In germline, CDR1 is SGHNT, CDR2 YYREEE (reference sequence). Unmatched junction bases numbered 3, after V lost 0 bases and J lost 2 bases. CDR3 DNA: TGTGCCAGCAGCTTGGTAGTAGCGGGGGCCTACGAGCAGTACTTC. Translation gives CASSLVVAGAYEQYF.

The chain employs TRBV7-6 and TRBJ2-1; 7 bases align to TRBD1. V lost 3 bases, J lost 5 bases, and 7 bases stayed unmatched. Looked up from germline, CDR1 is SGHVS and CDR2 is FNYEAQ. This CDR3 spans 15 amino acids. CDR3 residues: CASSLAGGIDNEQFF. CDR3 nucleotides: TGTGCCAGCAGCTTGGCAGGGGGTATCGACAATGAGCAGTTCTTC.

This chain uses TRBV28 with TRBJ2-3; 7 nucleotides line up with TRBD2. Trimming took 4 bases from V and 3 from J; bases not matched to a gene: 7. Germline V gene data show CDR1 as MDHEN and CDR2 as SYDVKM. This CDR3 contains 15 residues. The CDR3 bases are TGTGCCAGCAGTTCTCTATGGGGGGGGACAGATACGCAGTATTTT. Its protein is CASSSLWGGTDTQYF.

The chain links TRBV5-1 to TRBJ2-3; 7 nucleotides align to TRBD1. Germline V CDR1 and CDR2: SGHRS, YFSETQ. The CDR3 runs 15 residues. V trimming: 3 bases; J trimming: 1 base; junction bases outside the gene matches: 5. CDR3 sequence: CASSSTGQGTDTQYF. The CDR3 nucleotides are TGCGCCAGCAGCTCGACAGGGCAGGGCACAGATACGCAGTATTTT.

The J gene is TRBJ1-2, the V gene TRBV4-1; D perhaps matches TRBD1 (5 bases). Looked up from germline, CDR1 is MGHRA and CDR2 is YSYEKL. V was trimmed by 1 base and J by 1 base, leaving 10 bases between them. The CDR3 has 15 amino acids. This CDR3 is CASSQASQGNYGYTF. DNA for the CDR3: TGCGCCAGCAGCCAAGCGTCCCAGGGTAACTATGGCTACACCTTC.

The chain couples TRBV4-1 to TRBJ2-7, with D perhaps TRBD2 (6 bases). Germline assignment: CDR1 MGHRA and CDR2 YSYEKL. The CDR3 loop spans 16 amino acids. V lost 0 bases and J lost 3, with 15 bases in between. The CDR3 sequence: CASSQEGGPLYYEQYF. The DNA for the CDR3 is TGCGCCAGCAGCCAAGAGGGGGGACCGCTATACTACGAGCAGTACTTC.

This chain joins TRBV19 and TRBJ2-7; the D gene is possibly TRBD1 (6 bases). The CDR3 consists of 13 residues. V was pared by 7 bases and J by 0 bases, with 10 bases between. Germline values: CDR1 LNHDA, CDR2 SQIVND (reference sequence). The CDR3: CASNPGVSYEQYF. CDR3 nucleotides: TGTGCCAGTAATCCAGGGGTCTCCTACGAGCAGTACTTC.

This clone turned up a few times. The V and J genes are TRBV11-1 and TRBJ2-4; the match to TRBD1 covers 8 bases. Germline V lookup: CDR1 SGHAT, CDR2 FQDESV (reference sequence). V lost 2 bases, J lost 13 bases, and 7 bases stayed unmatched. This CDR3 is 13 amino acids long. CDR3 sequence reads: CASSLRTGFGQYF. DNA for the CDR3: TGTGCCAGCAGCTTACGGACAGGGTTCGGGCAGTACTTC.

This sequence joins TRBV10-3 and TRBJ1-2; maybe TRBD1 (5 bases). Germline V gives CDR1 ENHRY, CDR2 SYGVKD. Trimming removed 3 bases at V and 8 bases at J, with 16 bases between. CDR3 size: 14 residues. The CDR3 is CAISDITGKGGYTF. The CDR3 DNA sequence: TGTGCCATCAGTGACATCACAGGAAAGGGAGGCTACACCTTC.

This chain uses TRBV2 with TRBJ1-5, with D perhaps matching TRBD1 (6 bases). This CDR3 is built from 13 residues. The germline gives CDR1 SNHLY, CDR2 FYNNEI. V lost 8 bases, J lost 4 bases, and 12 bases lay in between. The CDR3 region is CASAQGLNQPQHF. The DNA for the CDR3 is TGTGCCAGCGCACAGGGCTTAAATCAGCCCCAGCATTTT.

This chain links TRBV18 with TRBJ1-5; 8 bases are shared with TRBD1. This CDR3 is built from 15 residues. The germline V gene encodes CDR1 KGHSH and CDR2 LQKENI. The junction had 8 bases not matched to a gene; V was cut back by 3 bases and J by 7 bases. The CDR3 is CASSPPGQGGQPQHF. CDR3 DNA sequence: TGTGCCAGCTCACCCCCTGGACAGGGCGGACAGCCCCAGCATTTT.

This clone was picked up one time. The chain joins TRBV7-9 to TRBJ1-1; TRBD1 aligns across 8 bases. The V gene's germline CDR1 is SEHNR and CDR2 FQNEAQ (reference sequence). The CDR3 consists of 14 residues. Trimming at V came to 3 bases and at J to 6 bases, leaving 6 bases not matched to a gene. CDR3 loop: CASSFNRGDAEAFF. In nucleotides, the CDR3 is TGTGCCAGCAGCTTCAACAGGGGGGACGCTGAAGCTTTCTTT.

The chain recombines TRBV2 with TRBJ2-3, with 11 nucleotides matching TRBD2. The CDR3 extends over 18 amino acids. From germline, CDR1 is SNHLY and CDR2 FYNNEI. V lost 5 bases to trimming and J lost 0 bases; unmatched junction nucleotides: 10. CDR3 bases: TGTGCCAGCAGTCCTAGCGGGGGGCCTCGTGCTAGCACAGATACGCAGTATTTT. Protein sequence: CASSPSGGPRASTDTQYF.

V and J are TRBV19 and TRBJ1-4, with TRBD1 identical over 9 bases. CDR1 is LNHDA, CDR2 SQIVND, per germline (reference sequence). V lost 9 bases and J lost 4; bases outside the gene matches: 9. This CDR3 comprises 15 residues. The CDR3 here is CARSTGTGFNEKLFF. For the CDR3, the DNA is TGTGCCAGGTCTACCGGGACAGGGTTTAATGAAAAACTGTTTTTT.